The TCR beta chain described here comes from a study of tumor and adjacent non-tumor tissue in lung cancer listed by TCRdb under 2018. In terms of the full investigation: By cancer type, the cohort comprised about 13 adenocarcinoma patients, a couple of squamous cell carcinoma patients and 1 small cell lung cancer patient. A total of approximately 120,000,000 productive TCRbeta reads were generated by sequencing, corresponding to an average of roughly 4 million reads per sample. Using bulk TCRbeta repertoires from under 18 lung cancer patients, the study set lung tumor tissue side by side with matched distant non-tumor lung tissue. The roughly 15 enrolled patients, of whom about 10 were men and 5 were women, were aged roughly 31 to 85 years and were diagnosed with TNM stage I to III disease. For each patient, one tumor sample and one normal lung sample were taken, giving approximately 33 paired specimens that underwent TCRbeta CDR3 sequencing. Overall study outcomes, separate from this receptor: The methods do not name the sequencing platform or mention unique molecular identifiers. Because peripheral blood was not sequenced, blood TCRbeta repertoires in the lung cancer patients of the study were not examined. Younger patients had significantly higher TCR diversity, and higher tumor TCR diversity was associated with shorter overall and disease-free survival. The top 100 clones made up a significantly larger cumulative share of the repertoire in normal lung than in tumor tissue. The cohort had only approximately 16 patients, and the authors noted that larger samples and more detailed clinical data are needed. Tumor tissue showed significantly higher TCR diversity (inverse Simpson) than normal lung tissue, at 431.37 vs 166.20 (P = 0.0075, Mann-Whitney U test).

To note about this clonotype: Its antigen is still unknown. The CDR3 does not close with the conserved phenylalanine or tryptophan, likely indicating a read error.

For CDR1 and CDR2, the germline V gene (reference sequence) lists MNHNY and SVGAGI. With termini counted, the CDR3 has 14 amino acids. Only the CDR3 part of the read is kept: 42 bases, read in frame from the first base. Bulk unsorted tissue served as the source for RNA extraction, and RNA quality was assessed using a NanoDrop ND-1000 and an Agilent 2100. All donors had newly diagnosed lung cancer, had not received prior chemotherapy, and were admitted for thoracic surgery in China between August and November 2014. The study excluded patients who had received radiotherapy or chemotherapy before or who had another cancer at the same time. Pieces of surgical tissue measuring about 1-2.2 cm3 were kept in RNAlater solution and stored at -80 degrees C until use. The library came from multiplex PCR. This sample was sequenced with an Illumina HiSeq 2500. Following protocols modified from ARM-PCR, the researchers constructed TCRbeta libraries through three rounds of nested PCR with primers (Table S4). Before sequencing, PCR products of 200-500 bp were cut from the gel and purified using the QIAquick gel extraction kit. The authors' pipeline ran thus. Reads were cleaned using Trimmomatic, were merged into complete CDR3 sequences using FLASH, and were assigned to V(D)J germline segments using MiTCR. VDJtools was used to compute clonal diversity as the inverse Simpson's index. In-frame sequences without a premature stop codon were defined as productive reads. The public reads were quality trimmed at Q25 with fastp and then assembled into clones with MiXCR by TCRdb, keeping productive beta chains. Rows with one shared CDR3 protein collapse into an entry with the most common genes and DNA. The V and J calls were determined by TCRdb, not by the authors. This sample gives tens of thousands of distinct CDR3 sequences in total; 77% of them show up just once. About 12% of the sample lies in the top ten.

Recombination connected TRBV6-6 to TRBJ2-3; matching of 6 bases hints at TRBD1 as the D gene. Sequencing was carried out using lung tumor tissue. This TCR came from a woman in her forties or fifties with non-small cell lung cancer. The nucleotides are TGTGCCAGCAGTGCCCGGGGACACACAGTTACGCAGTATTTG. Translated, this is CASSARGHTVTQYL.